Here is one TCR beta chain with its context. This receptor's antigen is unknown. No base qualities exist here, and no much larger clone lies one base off it. This sample stems from a study of cytomegalovirus exposure and HLA in healthy donors (dated 2017 in TCRdb). Regarding the research as a whole: According to a later analysis, one platform produced both the 120 validation repertoires and the 700 or so repertoires of the first cohort. High-throughput TCR immunosequencing, statistical association of individual TCRs with disease status, and machine learning were combined to predict cytomegalovirus infection status. The study aimed to test whether cataloging public T cell receptors could reveal signatures of past pathogen exposure. Along with the roughly 670-subject first cohort, a separate validation cohort of about 110 different subjects was used.

The donors belonged to the validation cohort of around 130 subjects, which was separate from the approximately 700-subject first cohort. The receptor library was made with the immunoSEQ multiplex PCR assay. On the study's bioinformatics: A statistical classification framework was built for diagnosing cytomegalovirus status from the catalog of TCR beta chain sequences. Sourced from immuneACCESS, this table was stored by TCRdb with only in-frame sequences that have V and J called. A share of the clones is absent; for the studies checked, an unresolved V gene accounts for under half, and the remainder has no known explanation. V and J calls and clone size are given by that table; D and trimming were obtained from the DNA. The sample table records about 200,000 clones; just over 85% of these occur just once. The leading ten clones occupy roughly 3% of the sample. The trim is 7 bases for V and 0 bases for J, with a gap of 15 bases between the germline ends. From the cysteine through the phenylalanine, the CDR3 covers 15 amino acids. Left in the record is the CDR3 DNA by itself, 45 bases read in frame from the first base. The germline V gene specifies MDHEN as CDR1 and SYDVKM as CDR2.

What the work shows at the level of the full study, not this receptor alone: It was suggested by the authors that the approach could potentially be generalized to other disease states and immunological phenotypes. Most TCR sequences were observed very rarely across donors, whereas some public TCRs were present in many individuals. A few of the identified cytomegalovirus-associated TCR beta chains were confirmed in vitro to be specific for cytomegalovirus antigens. The validation cohort had no HLA typing available for a later analysis, so co-occurrence within that cohort was assessed over all 130 or so repertoires. In both the original and validation cohorts, the classifier was reported to diagnose cytomegalovirus status with high specificity and sensitivity. In a later analysis, TCRs clustered in the first cohort were found to also tend to co-occur in the approximately 120 validation repertoires, with roughly 93% of cluster scores above 0. The study gave a list of about 160 TCR beta chains associated with cytomegalovirus.

The sample was PBMCs. The chain joins TRBV28 to TRBJ1-2; TRBD1 is possibly the D segment (5 matching bases). This clonotype originated in a woman under 30 in good health and CMV-seronegative. The CDR3 has the sequence CASKRTRTTNYGYTF. The DNA sequence follows: TGTGCCAGCAAGAGGACTAGGACAACTAACTATGGCTACACCTTC.